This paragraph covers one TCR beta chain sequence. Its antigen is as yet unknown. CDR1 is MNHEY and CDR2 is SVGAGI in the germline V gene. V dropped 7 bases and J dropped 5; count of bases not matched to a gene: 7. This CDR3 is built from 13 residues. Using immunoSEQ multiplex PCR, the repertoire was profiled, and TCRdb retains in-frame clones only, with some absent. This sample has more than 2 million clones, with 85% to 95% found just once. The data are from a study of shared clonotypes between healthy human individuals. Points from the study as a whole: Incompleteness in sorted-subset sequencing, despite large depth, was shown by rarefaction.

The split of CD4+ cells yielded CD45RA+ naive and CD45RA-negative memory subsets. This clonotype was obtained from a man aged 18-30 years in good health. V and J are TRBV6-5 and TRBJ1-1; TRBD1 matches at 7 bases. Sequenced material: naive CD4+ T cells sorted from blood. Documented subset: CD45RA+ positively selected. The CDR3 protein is CASKKTGITEAFF. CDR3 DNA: TGTGCCAGCAAGAAGACAGGGATAACTGAAGCTTTCTTT.